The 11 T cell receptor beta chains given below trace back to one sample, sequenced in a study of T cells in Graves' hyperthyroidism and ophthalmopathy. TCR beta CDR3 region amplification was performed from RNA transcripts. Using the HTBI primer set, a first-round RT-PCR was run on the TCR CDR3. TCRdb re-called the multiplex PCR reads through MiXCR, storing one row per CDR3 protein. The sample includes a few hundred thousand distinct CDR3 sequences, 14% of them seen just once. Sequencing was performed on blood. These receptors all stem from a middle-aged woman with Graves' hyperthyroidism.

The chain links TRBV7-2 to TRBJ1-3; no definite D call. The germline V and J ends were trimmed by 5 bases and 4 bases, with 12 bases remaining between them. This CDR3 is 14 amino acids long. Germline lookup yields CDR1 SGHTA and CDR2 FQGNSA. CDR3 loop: CASSAQSTGNTIYF. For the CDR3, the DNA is TGTGCCAGCAGCGCCCAGTCAACCGGAAACACCATATATTTT.

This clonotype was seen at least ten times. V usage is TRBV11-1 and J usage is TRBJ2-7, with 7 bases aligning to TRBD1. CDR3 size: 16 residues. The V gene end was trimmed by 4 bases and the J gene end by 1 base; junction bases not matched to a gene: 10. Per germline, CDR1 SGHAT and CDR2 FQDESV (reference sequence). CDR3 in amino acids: CASSSNTGAPSYEQYF. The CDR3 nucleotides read TGTGCCAGCAGCTCCAACACAGGGGCCCCATCCTACGAGCAGTACTTC.

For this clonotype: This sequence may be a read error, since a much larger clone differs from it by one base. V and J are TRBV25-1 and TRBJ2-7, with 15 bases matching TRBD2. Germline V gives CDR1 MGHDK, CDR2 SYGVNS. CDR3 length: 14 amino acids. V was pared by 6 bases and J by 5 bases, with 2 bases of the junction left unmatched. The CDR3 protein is CASRGLAGGNEQYF. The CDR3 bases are TGTGCCAGCAGGGGACTAGCGGGAGGAAACGAGCAGTACTTC.

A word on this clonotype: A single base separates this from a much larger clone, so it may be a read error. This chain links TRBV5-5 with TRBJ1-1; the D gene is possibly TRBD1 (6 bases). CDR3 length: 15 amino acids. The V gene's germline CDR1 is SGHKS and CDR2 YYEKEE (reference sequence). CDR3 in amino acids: CGSSPASGEVTEAFF. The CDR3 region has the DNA TGTGGCAGCAGCCCTGCGTCAGGGGAGGTCACTGAAGCTTTCTTT.

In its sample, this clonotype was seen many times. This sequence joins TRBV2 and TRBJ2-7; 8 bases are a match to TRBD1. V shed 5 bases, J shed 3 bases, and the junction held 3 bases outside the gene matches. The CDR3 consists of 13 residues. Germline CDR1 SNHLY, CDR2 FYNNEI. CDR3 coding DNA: TGTGCCAGCAGTAAGGACAGGGACTACGAGCAGTACTTC. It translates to CASSKDRDYEQYF.

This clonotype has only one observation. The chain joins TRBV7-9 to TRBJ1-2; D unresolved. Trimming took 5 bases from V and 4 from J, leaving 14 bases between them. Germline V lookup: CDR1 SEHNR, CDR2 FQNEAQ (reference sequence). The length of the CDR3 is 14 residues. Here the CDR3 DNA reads TGTGCCAGCAGCACACCTGGGAGAGCCTATGGCTACACCTTC. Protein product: CASSTPGRAYGYTF.

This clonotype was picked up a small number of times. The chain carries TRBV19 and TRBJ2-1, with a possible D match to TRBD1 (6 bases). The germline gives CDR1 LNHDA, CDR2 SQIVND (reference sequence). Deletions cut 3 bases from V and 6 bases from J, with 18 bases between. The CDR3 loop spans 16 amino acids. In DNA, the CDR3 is TGTGCCAGTAGTATCTTGGACAGCACACAATCCAATGAGCAGTTCTTC. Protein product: CASSILDSTQSNEQFF.

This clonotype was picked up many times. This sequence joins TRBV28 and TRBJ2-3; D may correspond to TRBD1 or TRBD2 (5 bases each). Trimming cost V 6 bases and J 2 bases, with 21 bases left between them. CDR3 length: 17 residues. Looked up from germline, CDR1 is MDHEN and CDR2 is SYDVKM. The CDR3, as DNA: TGTGCCAGCAGGCCCTCGGGGACGACATGGGCCACAGATACGCAGTATTTT. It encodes CASRPSGTTWATDTQYF.

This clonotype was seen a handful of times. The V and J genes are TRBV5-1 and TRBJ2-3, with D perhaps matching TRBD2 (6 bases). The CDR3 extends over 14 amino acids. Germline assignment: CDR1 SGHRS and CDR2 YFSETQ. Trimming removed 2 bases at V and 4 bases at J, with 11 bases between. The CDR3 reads CASSFTGAADTQYF. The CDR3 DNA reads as TGCGCCAGCAGCTTCACGGGAGCGGCAGATACGCAGTATTTT.

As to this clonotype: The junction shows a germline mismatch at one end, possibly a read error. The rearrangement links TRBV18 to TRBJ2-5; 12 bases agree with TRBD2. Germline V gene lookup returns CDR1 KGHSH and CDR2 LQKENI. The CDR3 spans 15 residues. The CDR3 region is CASSPLTSGGEAQYF. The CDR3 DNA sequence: TGTGCCAGCTCACCTCTGACTAGCGGGGGAGAGGCCCAGTACTTC.

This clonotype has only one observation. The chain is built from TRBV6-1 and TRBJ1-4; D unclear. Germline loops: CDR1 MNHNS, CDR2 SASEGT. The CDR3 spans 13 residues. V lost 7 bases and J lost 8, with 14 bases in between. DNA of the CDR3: TGTGCCAGCAAGCCTAGACTTGGCGAAAAACTGTTTTTT. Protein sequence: CASKPRLGEKLFF.